These T cell receptor beta chains were read from a single sample in a study of blood T cells in healthy people across ages. TCRdb redid the calling of the 5' RACE reads with MiXCR, one entry per CDR3 protein. The sample carries 580,000 or so distinct CDR3 sequences, around 48% recorded once. Sequenced: blood. The receptors shown here come from a man aged 80 or over in good health. The CDR3 runs from the conserved cysteine through the conserved F or W. D genes are given only for firm matches. Expanded clones get a size class; other rows say once, few or many, or leave the size out.

J: TRBJ2-3
D: TRBD2
V: TRBV7-2
size: NA
DNA: TGTGCCAGCAGCTTTGGGGGCGGGGGGGGTAGCACAGATACGCAGTATTTT
CDR3: CASSFGGGGGSTDTQYF

J: TRBJ1-2
D: NA
V: TRBV7-9
size: NA
DNA: TGTGCCAGCAGCTCCGACGCCCTGGGGTATGGCTACACCTTC
CDR3: CASSSDALGYGYTF

J: TRBJ2-1
D: NA
V: TRBV6-1
size: NA
DNA: TGTGCCAGCAGGCCCTACAGGGTTTACAATGAGCAGTTCTTC
CDR3: CASRPYRVYNEQFF

J: TRBJ2-7
D: TRBD2
V: TRBV7-2
size: NA
DNA: TGTGCCAGCAGCTACTGGACTAGCGCGAACTACGAGCAGTACTTC
CDR3: CASSYWTSANYEQYF

J: TRBJ1-6
D: NA
V: TRBV3-1
size: NA
DNA: TGTGCCAGCAGCCAAACGGGCGCGAATTCACCCCTCCACTTT
CDR3: CASSQTGANSPLHF

J: TRBJ2-1
D: NA
V: TRBV5-1
size: NA
DNA: TGCGCCAGCAGCAATGGCGGCTGGAATGAGCAGTTCTTC
CDR3: CASSNGGWNEQFF

J: TRBJ2-3
D: NA
V: TRBV7-9
size: few
DNA: TGTGCCAGCAGCCCTCTGGAGTGGGGGCTTAGCACAGATACGCAGTATTTT
CDR3: CASSPLEWGLSTDTQYF

J: TRBJ2-1
D: TRBD1
V: TRBV7-3
size: NA
DNA: TGTGCCAGCAGCAAGGACAGGGGGAGAGGGAATGAGCAGTTCTTC
CDR3: CASSKDRGRGNEQFF

J: TRBJ2-7
D: TRBD2
V: TRBV6-2/TRBV6-3
size: NA
DNA: TGTGCCAGCAGTAAGGGGCTAGCGGGAGTTATAGTTGACGAGCAGTACTTC
CDR3: CASSKGLAGVIVDEQYF

J: TRBJ2-3
D: NA
V: TRBV3-1
size: few
DNA: TGTGCCAGCAGCCAAATGTCACTTAGCACAGATACGCAGTATTTT
CDR3: CASSQMSLSTDTQYF

J: TRBJ2-1
D: NA
V: TRBV7-3
size: NA
DNA: TGTGCCAGCAGCTTAACCAGGGGAGGAAATGAGCAGTTCTTC
CDR3: CASSLTRGGNEQFF

J: TRBJ2-5
D: TRBD1
V: TRBV4-3
size: NA
DNA: TGCGCCAGCAGCCAAGATCTGGCAGGGGGCAAGGAGACCCAGTACTTC
CDR3: CASSQDLAGGKETQYF

J: TRBJ2-6
D: TRBD1
V: TRBV18
size: NA
DNA: TGTGCCAGCTCAAATCGGACAGGGGCAAGCTCTGGGGCCAACGTCCTGACTTTC
CDR3: CASSNRTGASSGANVLTF

J: TRBJ2-3
D: NA
V: TRBV7-9
size: many
DNA: TGTGCCAGCAGCCGCGTCGAGGCCGCCCAGTATTTT
CDR3: CASSRVEAAQYF

J: TRBJ1-6
D: NA
V: TRBV9
size: NA
DNA: TGTGCCAGCAGCACCCTGGACGGAAGGAATTCACCCCTCCACTTT
CDR3: CASSTLDGRNSPLHF

J: TRBJ2-1
D: NA
V: TRBV20-1
size: few
DNA: TGCAGTGCTAGTGACAACAATGAGCAGTTCTTC
CDR3: CSASDNNEQFF

J: TRBJ1-5
D: NA
V: TRBV7-8
size: few
DNA: TGTGCCAGCAGCGTGCAGAGTTATAGCAATCAGCCCCAGCATTTT
CDR3: CASSVQSYSNQPQHF

J: TRBJ2-1
D: TRBD2
V: TRBV7-2
size: NA
DNA: TGTGCCAGCAGCGCCTCTAGCGGGCGGCACAATGAGCAGTTCTTC
CDR3: CASSASSGRHNEQFF

J: TRBJ2-6
D: NA
V: TRBV4-2
size: NA
DNA: TGTGCCAGCAGCCGTCAAAGCGGGTCGAATAATCCCGCTACTGGGGCCAACGTCCTGACTTTC
CDR3: CASSRQSGSNNPATGANVLTF

J: TRBJ2-5
D: TRBD1
V: TRBV20-1
size: NA
DNA: TGCAGTGCTAGAGATTGGGGGACAGGGGAGCAAGAGACCCAGTACTTC
CDR3: CSARDWGTGEQETQYF

J: TRBJ1-4
D: NA
V: TRBV29-1
size: few
DNA: TGCAGCGTCAGGGCAACTAATGAAAAACTGTTTTTT
CDR3: CSVRATNEKLFF

J: TRBJ2-3
D: TRBD2
V: TRBV20-1
size: once
DNA: TGCAGTGCTAGTAGCTGGAGCGGGAGGGTTGGAGATACGCAGTATTTT
CDR3: CSASSWSGRVGDTQYF

J: TRBJ2-5
D: TRBD1
V: TRBV4-2
size: NA
DNA: TGTGCCAGCAGCCAACGACAGGGGGAGGAGACCCAGTACTTC
CDR3: CASSQRQGEETQYF

J: TRBJ2-3
D: NA
V: TRBV4-3
size: once
DNA: TGCGCCGGCAGCCAAGACCTCCCCAGGGAAAATACGCAGTATTTT
CDR3: CAGSQDLPRENTQYF

J: TRBJ2-1
D: TRBD2
V: TRBV2
size: few
DNA: TGTGCCAGCAGTGAAGCAAGGCGGGGGGTGACGCAGTTCTTC
CDR3: CASSEARRGVTQFF

J: TRBJ2-1
D: NA
V: TRBV7-2
size: NA
DNA: TGTGCCTGCAGCTTAGGGGCCCACAATGAGCAGTTCTTC
CDR3: CACSLGAHNEQFF

J: TRBJ2-1
D: NA
V: TRBV20-1
size: many
DNA: TGCAGTGCTAGAGCCAATCGACTAGGGGTGTACTACAATGAGCAGTTCTTC
CDR3: CSARANRLGVYYNEQFF

J: TRBJ2-7
D: NA
V: TRBV6-2/TRBV6-3
size: NA
DNA: TGTGCCAGCAGTCCGACATGGACGGACTACGAGCAGTACTTC
CDR3: CASSPTWTDYEQYF

J: TRBJ2-1
D: NA
V: TRBV4-1
size: NA
DNA: TGCGCCAGCAGCCAACCCACTCAGAATGAGCAGTTCTTC
CDR3: CASSQPTQNEQFF

J: TRBJ2-5
D: NA
V: TRBV24-1
size: NA
DNA: TGTGCCACCAGTGAAACCAACCAAGAGACCCAGTACTTC
CDR3: CATSETNQETQYF

J: TRBJ1-6
D: TRBD1
V: TRBV6-6
size: NA
DNA: TGTGCCAGCAGCACAGGGGGCGCGATGTCACCCCTCCACTTT
CDR3: CASSTGGAMSPLHF

J: TRBJ1-2
D: NA
V: TRBV7-2
size: NA
DNA: TGTGCCAGCAGCTTAGATTTGTTGGGGAATTACGGCTACACCTTC
CDR3: CASSLDLLGNYGYTF

J: TRBJ2-7
D: TRBD2
V: TRBV7-2
size: few
DNA: TGTGCCAGCAGCCTAGAAGGCGGGAGGACCCACGAGCAGTACTTC
CDR3: CASSLEGGRTHEQYF

J: TRBJ2-1
D: NA
V: TRBV10-3
size: NA
DNA: TGTGCCATCAAAGACGGTCACGAGCGGAGTGAGCAGTTCTTC
CDR3: CAIKDGHERSEQFF

J: TRBJ2-5
D: NA
V: TRBV15
size: NA
DNA: TGTGCCACCAGCAGAGTTCGGGAAGAGACCCAGTACTTC
CDR3: CATSRVREETQYF

J: TRBJ1-2
D: NA
V: TRBV7-2
size: few
DNA: TGTGCCAGCAGCTTACTCAAGGACGGCTACACCTTC
CDR3: CASSLLKDGYTF

J: TRBJ2-5
D: NA
V: TRBV20-1
size: NA
DNA: TGCAGTGCTACCACCGGGGTGGGGTGGGAGACCCAGTACTTC
CDR3: CSATTGVGWETQYF

J: TRBJ2-1
D: NA
V: TRBV7-3
size: few
DNA: TGTGCCAGCAGCTTAGGGGGAGCCAGGGACAATGAGCAGTTCTTC
CDR3: CASSLGGARDNEQFF

J: TRBJ2-7
D: TRBD1
V: TRBV20-1
size: NA
DNA: TGCAGTGCTACGGGACAGAGATACGAGCAGTACTTC
CDR3: CSATGQRYEQYF

J: TRBJ1-2
D: NA
V: TRBV7-2
size: NA
DNA: TGTGCCAGCAGCTTAGCCCCAGGATTCTATGGCTACACCTTC
CDR3: CASSLAPGFYGYTF

J: TRBJ2-5
D: TRBD1
V: TRBV29-1
size: NA
DNA: TGCAGCGTTGGTACGGACAGGAGCAATGAGCAGTACTTC
CDR3: CSVGTDRSNEQYF

J: TRBJ1-2
D: NA
V: TRBV20-1
size: NA
DNA: TGCAGTGCTAGAGATCCACGAAGGAACTATGGCTACACCTTC
CDR3: CSARDPRRNYGYTF

J: TRBJ2-3
D: NA
V: TRBV4-3
size: NA
DNA: TGCGCCAGCAGCCAAGAATTCAGGGCCGCAGATACGCAGTATTTT
CDR3: CASSQEFRAADTQYF

J: TRBJ2-7
D: NA
V: TRBV28
size: NA
DNA: TGTGCCAGCAGCTTCGCCGACTGGGACTACGAGCAGTACTTC
CDR3: CASSFADWDYEQYF

J: TRBJ1-2
D: TRBD1
V: TRBV5-1
size: few
DNA: TGCGCCAGCAGCCCGGGACAGGAAGATAGAGGGTATGGCTACACCTTC
CDR3: CASSPGQEDRGYGYTF

J: TRBJ2-1
D: TRBD2
V: TRBV20-1
size: few
DNA: TGCAGTGCTAGGCCACCAGGACTAGCGGATAAGCAGTTCTTC
CDR3: CSARPPGLADKQFF

J: TRBJ1-1
D: NA
V: TRBV2
size: NA
DNA: TGTGCCAGCAGTGTTTGGGCAAACACTGAAGCTTTCTTT
CDR3: CASSVWANTEAFF

J: TRBJ2-7
D: NA
V: TRBV12-3/TRBV12-4
size: NA
DNA: TGTGCCAGCAGTAACTTCTTCTACGAGCAGTACTTC
CDR3: CASSNFFYEQYF

J: TRBJ2-7
D: TRBD1
V: TRBV7-2
size: once
DNA: TGTGCCAGCAGACCCGGGACAGGGGTTTACAATGAGCAGTACTTC
CDR3: CASRPGTGVYNEQYF

J: TRBJ2-6
D: TRBD2
V: TRBV9
size: few
DNA: TGTGCCAGCAGCCGACTGCCTTTAGCGGGAGGGGTTACTGGGGCCAACGTCCTGACTTTC
CDR3: CASSRLPLAGGVTGANVLTF

J: TRBJ2-5
D: NA
V: TRBV12-3/TRBV12-4
size: few
DNA: TGTGCCAGCAGTGGAACACGGGACACCCAAGAGACCCAGTACTTC
CDR3: CASSGTRDTQETQYF

J: TRBJ2-1
D: NA
V: TRBV15
size: few
DNA: TGTGCCACCAGCAGGAGGGACGGTGAGCAGTTCTTC
CDR3: CATSRRDGEQFF

J: TRBJ2-5
D: NA
V: TRBV7-2
size: NA
DNA: TGTGCCAGCAGCTTAAATGGGAAGACCCAGTACTTC
CDR3: CASSLNGKTQYF

J: TRBJ1-2
D: TRBD1
V: TRBV7-9
size: few
DNA: TGTGCCAGCAGCTTAATCACAGGGGATGGCTACACCTTC
CDR3: CASSLITGDGYTF

J: TRBJ2-7
D: NA
V: TRBV6-6
size: many
DNA: TGTGCCAGCAGTGACACCAGACTCTCCTACGAGCAGTACTTC
CDR3: CASSDTRLSYEQYF

J: TRBJ1-2
D: NA
V: TRBV7-2
size: NA
DNA: TGTGCCAGCAGCTTAGCGGGTGGAGGGAAGAACTATGGCTACACCTTC
CDR3: CASSLAGGGKNYGYTF

J: TRBJ1-1
D: NA
V: TRBV6-6
size: many
DNA: TGTGCCAGCAGAATAGGGCGGAACACTGAAGCTTTCTTT
CDR3: CASRIGRNTEAFF

J: TRBJ1-2
D: TRBD1
V: TRBV18
size: NA
DNA: TGTGCCAGCTCACCACCAATTACAGGGGGCGAGTATGGCTACACCTTC
CDR3: CASSPPITGGEYGYTF

J: TRBJ1-2
D: TRBD1
V: TRBV20-1
size: NA
DNA: TGCAGTGCTAGGATCAGGGGGAACTATGGCTACACCTTC
CDR3: CSARIRGNYGYTF

J: TRBJ2-4
D: NA
V: TRBV7-2
size: NA
DNA: TGTGCCAGCAGCATACAATCAACCGCCAACATTCAGTACTTC
CDR3: CASSIQSTANIQYF